This T cell receptor beta chain comes out of a study of cytomegalovirus exposure and HLA in healthy donors. Germline CDR1 and CDR2: SGHRS and YFSETQ. The CDR3 is 15 amino acids. Trimming took off 1 base at V and 8 bases at J, with 16 bases between the two ends. 60 Vbeta and 13 Jbeta primers were used in PCR. Repertoires were generated with immunoSEQ multiplex PCR, while TCRdb's copy carries only in-frame clones and drops some. This sample yields more than 150,000 clones, of which over 60% are seen a single time; around 1.6% belongs to the top ten. The receptor comes from a young man in good health and CMV-seronegative. Material for sequencing was PBMCs. V usage is TRBV5-1 and J usage is TRBJ1-3; TRBD1 is a possible D gene (6 bases). In nucleotides, the CDR3 is TGCGCCAGCAGCTTGTTGGGGGCAGGGGAACACACCATATATTTT. Translated: CASSLLGAGEHTIYF.